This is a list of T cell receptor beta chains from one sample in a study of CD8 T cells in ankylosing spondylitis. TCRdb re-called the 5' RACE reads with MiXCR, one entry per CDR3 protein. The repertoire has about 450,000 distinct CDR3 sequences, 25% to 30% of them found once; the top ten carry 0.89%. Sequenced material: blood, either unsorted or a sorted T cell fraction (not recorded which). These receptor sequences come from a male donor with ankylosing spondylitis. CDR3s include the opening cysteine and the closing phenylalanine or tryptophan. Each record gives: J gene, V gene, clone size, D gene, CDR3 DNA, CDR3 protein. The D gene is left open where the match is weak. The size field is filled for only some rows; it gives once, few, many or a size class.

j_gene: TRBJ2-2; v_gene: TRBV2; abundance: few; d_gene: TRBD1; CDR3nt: TGTGCCAGCAGCGAGGACAGGGCTACGAACACCGGGGAGCTGTTTTTT; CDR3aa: CASSEDRATNTGELFF
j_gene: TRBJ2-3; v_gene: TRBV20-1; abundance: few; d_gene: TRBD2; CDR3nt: TGCAGTGCTAGAATAGCGGGAGTAACAGATACGCAGTATTTT; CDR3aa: CSARIAGVTDTQYF
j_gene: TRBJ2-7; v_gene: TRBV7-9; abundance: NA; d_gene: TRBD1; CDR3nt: TGTGCCAGCAGCACAGGGGGGACAGGTCCACAGTACTTC; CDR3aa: CASSTGGTGPQYF
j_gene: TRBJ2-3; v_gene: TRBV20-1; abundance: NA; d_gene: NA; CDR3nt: TGCAGTGCTAGTGAAGGGGGACATAGCACAGATACGCAGTATTTT; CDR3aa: CSASEGGHSTDTQYF
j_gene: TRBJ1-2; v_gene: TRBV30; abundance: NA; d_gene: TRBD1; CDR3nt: TGTGCCTGGACCAGACAGGGGGAATTTGGTGGCTACACCTTC; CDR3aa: CAWTRQGEFGGYTF
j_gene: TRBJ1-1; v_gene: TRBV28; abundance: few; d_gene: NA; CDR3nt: TGTGCCAGCAGGGACGGGCTGAACACTGAAGCTTTCTTT; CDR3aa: CASRDGLNTEAFF
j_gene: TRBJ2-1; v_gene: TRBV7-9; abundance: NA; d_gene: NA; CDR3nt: TGTGCCAGCAGCTTAGAACAGGGAGGACACCATGAGCAGTTCTTC; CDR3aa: CASSLEQGGHHEQFF
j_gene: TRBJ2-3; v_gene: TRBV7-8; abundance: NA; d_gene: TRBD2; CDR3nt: TGTGCCAGCAACCGGGCAGGACTAGCGAGCACAGATACGCAGTATTTT; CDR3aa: CASNRAGLASTDTQYF
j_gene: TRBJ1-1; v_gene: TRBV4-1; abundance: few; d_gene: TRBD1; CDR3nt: TGCGCCAGCAGCCAGGACCTAGGACAGGCTGAAGCTTTCTTT; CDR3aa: CASSQDLGQAEAFF
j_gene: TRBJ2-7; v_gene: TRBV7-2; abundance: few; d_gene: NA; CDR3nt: TGTGCCAGCAGCTTAGGTGTTAGCCTCGGCGAGCAGTACTTC; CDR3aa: CASSLGVSLGEQYF
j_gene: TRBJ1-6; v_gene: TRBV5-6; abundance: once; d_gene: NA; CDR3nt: TGTGCCAGCAGCTTGTCCCGGTCCGGATCACCCCTCCACTTT; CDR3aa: CASSLSRSGSPLHF
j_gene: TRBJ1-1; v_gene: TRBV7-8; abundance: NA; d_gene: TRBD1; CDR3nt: TGTGCCAGCAGCTTTATAAGGGGGGACAGTGAAGCTTTCTTT; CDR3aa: CASSFIRGDSEAFF
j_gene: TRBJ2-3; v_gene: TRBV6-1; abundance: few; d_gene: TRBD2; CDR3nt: TGTGCCAGCCCCCCCGGGACTAGCTGGGGTGGGGATACGCAGTATTTT; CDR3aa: CASPPGTSWGGDTQYF
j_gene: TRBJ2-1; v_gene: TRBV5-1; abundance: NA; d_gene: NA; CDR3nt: TGCGCCAGCAGCATGACCCGACAGGCCTCCTACAATGAGCAGTTCTTC; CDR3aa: CASSMTRQASYNEQFF
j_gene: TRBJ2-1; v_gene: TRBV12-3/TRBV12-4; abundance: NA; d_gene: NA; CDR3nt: TGTGCCAGCAGTCCAATATCCCCCCTTGATGGGCAGTTCTTC; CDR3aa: CASSPISPLDGQFF
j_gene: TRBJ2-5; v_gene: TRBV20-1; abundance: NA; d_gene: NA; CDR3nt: TGCGGAGCCGGGACCCTCTCCCAAGAGACCCAGTACTTC; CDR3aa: CGAGTLSQETQYF
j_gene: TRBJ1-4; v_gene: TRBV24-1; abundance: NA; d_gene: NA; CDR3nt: TGTGCCACCAGACCCGGGCAAAAGCACACAACTAATGAAAAACTGTTTTTT; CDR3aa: CATRPGQKHTTNEKLFF
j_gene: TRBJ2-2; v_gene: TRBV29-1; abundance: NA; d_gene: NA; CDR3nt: TGCAGCGTTGAAGGGGGGAGTAGAACCGGGGAGCTGTTTTTT; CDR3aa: CSVEGGSRTGELFF
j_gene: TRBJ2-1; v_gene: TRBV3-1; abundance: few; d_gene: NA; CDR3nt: TGTGCCAGCAGCCAAGTCGGAGCAGGGGATGAGCAGTTCTTC; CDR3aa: CASSQVGAGDEQFF
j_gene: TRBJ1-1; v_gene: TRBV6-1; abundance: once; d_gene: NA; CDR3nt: TGTGCCAGCAGCTTACGAATTACCATTGAAGCTTTCTTT; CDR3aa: CASSLRITIEAFF
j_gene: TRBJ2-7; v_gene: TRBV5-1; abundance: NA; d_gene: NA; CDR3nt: TGCGCCAGCAGCTTGGAGCCCAGGGACCTCGCCTACGAGCAGTACTTC; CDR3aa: CASSLEPRDLAYEQYF
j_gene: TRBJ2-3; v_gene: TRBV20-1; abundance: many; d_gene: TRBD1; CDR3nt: TGCAGTGCTACTCTCCTAGGGACAGGGAGGAGCACAGATACGCAGTATTTT; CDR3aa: CSATLLGTGRSTDTQYF
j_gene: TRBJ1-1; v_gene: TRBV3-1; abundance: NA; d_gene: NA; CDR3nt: TGTGCCAGCAGCCAAGATGTCTCAGGGAGGGGTGAAGCTTTCTTT; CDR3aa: CASSQDVSGRGEAFF
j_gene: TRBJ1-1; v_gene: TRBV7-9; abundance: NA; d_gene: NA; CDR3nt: TGTGCCAGCAGCCCCAGGGTCGCGAACACTGAAGCTTTCTTT; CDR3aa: CASSPRVANTEAFF
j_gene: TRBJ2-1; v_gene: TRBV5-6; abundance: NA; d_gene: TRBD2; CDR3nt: TGTGCCAGCAGCAATAGCGGGAGAATCCACAATGAGCAGTTCTTC; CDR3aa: CASSNSGRIHNEQFF
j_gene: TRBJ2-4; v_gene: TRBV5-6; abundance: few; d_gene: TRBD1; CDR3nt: TGTGCCAGCAGCTGGACAGGGGGTCCCGGGGGAAACATTCAGTACTTC; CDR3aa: CASSWTGGPGGNIQYF
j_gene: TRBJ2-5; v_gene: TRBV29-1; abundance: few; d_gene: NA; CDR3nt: TGCAGCGCCGAGGGGGGAGAGACCCAGTACTTC; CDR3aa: CSAEGGETQYF
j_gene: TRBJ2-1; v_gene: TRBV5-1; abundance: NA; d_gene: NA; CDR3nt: TGCGCCAGCAGAAGAGACGGGGAATTTAGCTCCTACAATGAGCAGTTCTTC; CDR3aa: CASRRDGEFSSYNEQFF